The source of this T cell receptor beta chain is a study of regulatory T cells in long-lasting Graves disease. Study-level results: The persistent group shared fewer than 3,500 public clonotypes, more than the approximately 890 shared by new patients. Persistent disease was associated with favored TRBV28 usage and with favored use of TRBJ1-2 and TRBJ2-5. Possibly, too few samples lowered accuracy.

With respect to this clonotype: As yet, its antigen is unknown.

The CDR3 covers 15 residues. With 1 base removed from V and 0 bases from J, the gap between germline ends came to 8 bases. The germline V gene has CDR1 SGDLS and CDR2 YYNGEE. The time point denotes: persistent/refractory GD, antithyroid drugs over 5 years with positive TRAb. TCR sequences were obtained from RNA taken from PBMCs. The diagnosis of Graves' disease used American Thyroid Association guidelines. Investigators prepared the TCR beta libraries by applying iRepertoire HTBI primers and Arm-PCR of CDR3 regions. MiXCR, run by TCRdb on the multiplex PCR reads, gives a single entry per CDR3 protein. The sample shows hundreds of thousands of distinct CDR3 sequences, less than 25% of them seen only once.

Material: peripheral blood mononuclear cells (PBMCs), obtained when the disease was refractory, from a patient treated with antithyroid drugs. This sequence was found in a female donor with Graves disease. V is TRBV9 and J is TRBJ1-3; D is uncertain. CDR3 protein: CASSVTDSSGNTIYF. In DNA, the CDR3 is TGTGCCAGCAGCGTAACTGATTCCTCTGGAAACACCATATATTTT.